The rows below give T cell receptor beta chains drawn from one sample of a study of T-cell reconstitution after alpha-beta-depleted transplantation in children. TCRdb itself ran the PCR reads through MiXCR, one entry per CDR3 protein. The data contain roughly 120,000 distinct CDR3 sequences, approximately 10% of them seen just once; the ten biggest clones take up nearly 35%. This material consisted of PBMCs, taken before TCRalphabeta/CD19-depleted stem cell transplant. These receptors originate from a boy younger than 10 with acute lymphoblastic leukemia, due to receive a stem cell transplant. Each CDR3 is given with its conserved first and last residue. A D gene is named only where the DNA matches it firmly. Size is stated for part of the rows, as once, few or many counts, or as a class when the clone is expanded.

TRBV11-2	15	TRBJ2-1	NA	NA	TGTGCCAGCAGCACCCAAAGGGGCTCCTACAATGAGCAGTTCTTC	CASSTQRGSYNEQFF
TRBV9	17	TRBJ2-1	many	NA	TGTGCCAGCAGCGTAGTTACTAGCCTCGGAGTCTACAATGAGCAGTTCTTC	CASSVVTSLGVYNEQFF
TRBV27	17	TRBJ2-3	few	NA	TGTGCCAGCAGCCCGATGAGGACCGCTTCGGATGGAGATACGCAGTATTTT	CASSPMRTASDGDTQYF
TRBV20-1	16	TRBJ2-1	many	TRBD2	TGCAGTGCTGGGACTAGCGGGAGGGGGATAAACAATGAGCAGTTCTTC	CSAGTSGRGINNEQFF
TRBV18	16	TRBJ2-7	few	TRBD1	TGTGCCAGCTCTTGGGGACAGGGAATGGGCTCCTACGAGCAGTACTTC	CASSWGQGMGSYEQYF
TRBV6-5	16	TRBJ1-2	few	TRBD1	TGTGCCAGCAGTTATCGGCCGACAGGGTACAACTATGGCTACACCTTC	CASSYRPTGYNYGYTF
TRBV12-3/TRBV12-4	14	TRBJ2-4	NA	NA	TGTGCCAGCACCTCGGTAGGGGCCAAAAACATTCAGTACTTC	CASTSVGAKNIQYF
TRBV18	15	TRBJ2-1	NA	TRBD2	TGTGCCAGCTCACCACAACTAGCGGACTACAATGAGCAGTTCTTC	CASSPQLADYNEQFF
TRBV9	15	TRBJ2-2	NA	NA	TGTGCCAGCAGCGTACGGAACCGGAACACCGGGGAGCTGTTTTTT	CASSVRNRNTGELFF
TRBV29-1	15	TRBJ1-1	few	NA	TGCAGCGTTGAAAAACACAGGCGGGGAAACACTGAAGCTTTCTTT	CSVEKHRRGNTEAFF
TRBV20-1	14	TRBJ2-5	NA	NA	TGCAGTGCTCGGGTTTGGGGGAGGCAAGAGACCCAGTACTTC	CSARVWGRQETQYF
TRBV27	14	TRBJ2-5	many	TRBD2	TGTGCCAGCAGTTCGGGGGGTCGGCAAGAGACCCAGTACTTC	CASSSGGRQETQYF
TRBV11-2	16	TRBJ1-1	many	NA	TGTGCCAGCAGCTCCTATTATCAACGGATTGACTATGAAGCTTTCTTT	CASSSYYQRIDYEAFF
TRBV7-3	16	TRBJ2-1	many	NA	TGTGCCAGCAGTCCCGATGGGGGAAGCTCCTACAATGAGCAGTTCTTC	CASSPDGGSSYNEQFF
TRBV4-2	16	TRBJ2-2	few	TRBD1	TGTGCCAGCAGCCAAGCGACAGGGTCGGTCACCGGGGAGCTGTTTTTT	CASSQATGSVTGELFF
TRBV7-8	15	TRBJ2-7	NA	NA	TGTGCCAGCAGCTTAGACTTTTTCGGCTCCTACGAGCAGTACTTC	CASSLDFFGSYEQYF
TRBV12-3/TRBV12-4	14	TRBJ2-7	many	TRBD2	TGTGCCAGCAGTATAGCGGGAGATTCCTACGAGCAGTACTTC	CASSIAGDSYEQYF
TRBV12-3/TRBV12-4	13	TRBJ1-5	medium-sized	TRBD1	TGTGCCAGCAGTGACAGGGTGGGCCAGCCCCAGCATTTT	CASSDRVGQPQHF
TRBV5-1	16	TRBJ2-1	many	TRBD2	TGCGCCAGCAGCTTGACTAGCGGGAATCCCTACAATGAGCAGTTCTTC	CASSLTSGNPYNEQFF
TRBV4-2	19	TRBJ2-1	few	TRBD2	TGTGCCAGCAGCCTGCCCTCCTCGAGTAGCGGGAGGACGCACAATGAGCAGTTCTTC	CASSLPSSSSGRTHNEQFF
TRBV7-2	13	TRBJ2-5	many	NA	TGTGCCAGCAGACCCGTACACCAAGAGACCCAGTACTTC	CASRPVHQETQYF
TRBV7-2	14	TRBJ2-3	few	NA	TGTGCCAGCAGCTCCTGGGAGACAACAGATACGCAGTATTTT	CASSSWETTDTQYF
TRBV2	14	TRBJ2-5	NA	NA	TGTGCCAGCAGTGCGCAGAAGACCCAAGAGACCCAGTACTTC	CASSAQKTQETQYF
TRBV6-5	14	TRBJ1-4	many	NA	TGTGCCAGCAGCCTCCGGGGGTTCGACGAAAAACTGTTTTTT	CASSLRGFDEKLFF
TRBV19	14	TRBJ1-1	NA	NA	TGTGCCAGTATGGTCGGGGGATTGGGCACTGAAGCTTTCTTT	CASMVGGLGTEAFF
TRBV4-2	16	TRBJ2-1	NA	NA	TGTGCCAGCAGCCAATACCAACGAAGCTCCTACAATGAGCAGTTCTTC	CASSQYQRSSYNEQFF
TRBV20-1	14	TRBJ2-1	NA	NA	TGCAGTGCTAGAGGGTTACAGGGATACAATGAGCAGTTCTTC	CSARGLQGYNEQFF
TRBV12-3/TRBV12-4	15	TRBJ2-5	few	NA	TGTGCCAGCAGTTTAGTTCCTAGTGGAGGAGAGACCCAGTACTTC	CASSLVPSGGETQYF
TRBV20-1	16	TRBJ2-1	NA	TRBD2	TGCAGTGCGACTGTTAGCGGGAGAGGTTGGGACAATGAGCAGTTCTTC	CSATVSGRGWDNEQFF
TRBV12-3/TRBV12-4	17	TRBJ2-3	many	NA	TGTGCCAGCAGTTTTAGACGGGGGGGACAGATCACAGATACGCAGTATTTT	CASSFRRGGQITDTQYF
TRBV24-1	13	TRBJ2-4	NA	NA	TGTGCCACCAGTGACACCGGGCAAAACATTCAGTACTTC	CATSDTGQNIQYF
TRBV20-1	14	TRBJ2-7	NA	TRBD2	TGCAGTGCTCTAACTGGACTAGCGGGAAGCGAGCAGTACTTC	CSALTGLAGSEQYF
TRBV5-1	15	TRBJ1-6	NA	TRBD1	TGCGCCAGCACCCAGGACAGGACCCTTGGGTCACCCCTCCACTTT	CASTQDRTLGSPLHF
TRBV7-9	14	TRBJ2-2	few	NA	TGTGCCTCCCCTGGGGGAGCGAACACCGGGGAGCTGTTTTTT	CASPGGANTGELFF
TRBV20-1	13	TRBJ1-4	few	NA	TGCAGTGCCGTCGAAATGGCTAATGAAAAACTGTTTTTT	CSAVEMANEKLFF
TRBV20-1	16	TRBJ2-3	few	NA	TGCAGTGCTAGAGAGGGGGGGGCGGGGAGCACAGATACGCAGTATTTT	CSAREGGAGSTDTQYF
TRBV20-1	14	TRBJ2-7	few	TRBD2	TGCAGTGCTACCATACCTGGGGGGGTCGGCGAGCAGTACTTC	CSATIPGGVGEQYF
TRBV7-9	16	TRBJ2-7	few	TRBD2	TGTGCCAGCAGCTCCCAGACTAGCGGGAGGCCCTACGAGCAGTACTTC	CASSSQTSGRPYEQYF
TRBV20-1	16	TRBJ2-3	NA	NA	TGCAGTGCTAGAGATCTTTTTCATCAAAGCACAGATACGCAGTATTTT	CSARDLFHQSTDTQYF
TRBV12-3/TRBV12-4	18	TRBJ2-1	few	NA	TGTGCCAGCAGCCGTCAGACGGCCGGGGTAGCTCAATCGGATGAGCAGTTCTTC	CASSRQTAGVAQSDEQFF
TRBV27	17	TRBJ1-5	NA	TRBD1	TGTGCCAGCAGACCTTCCCCCCGACAGGGTTTCTATCAGCCCCAGCATTTT	CASRPSPRQGFYQPQHF
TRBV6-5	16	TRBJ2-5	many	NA	TGTGCCAGCAGTTACGGTTCCCGGCTAGCCGGGGAGACCCAGTACTTC	CASSYGSRLAGETQYF
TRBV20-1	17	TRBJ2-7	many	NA	TGCAGTGCTAGGCGGAGCGGCCCTTCACTTGACTCCTACGAGCAGTACTTC	CSARRSGPSLDSYEQYF
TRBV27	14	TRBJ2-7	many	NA	TGTGCCAGCAGTTTGGGCACCTACTCCTACGAGCAGTACTTC	CASSLGTYSYEQYF
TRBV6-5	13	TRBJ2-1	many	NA	TGTGCCAGCAGTTCAGAAGTAACCAATGAGCAGTTCTTC	CASSSEVTNEQFF
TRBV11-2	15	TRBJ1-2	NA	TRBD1	TGTGCCAGCAGCTCGGTCGGGACAGGGGACTATGGCTACACCTTC	CASSSVGTGDYGYTF
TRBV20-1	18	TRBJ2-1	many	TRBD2	TGCAGTGCTAGAGACCTTTTCCTAGCGGGCAGCTCCTACAATGAGCAGTTCTTC	CSARDLFLAGSSYNEQFF
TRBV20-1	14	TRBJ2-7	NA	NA	TGCAGTGCTAGCCCCTTAGAAGCGGACTACGAGCAGTACTTC	CSASPLEADYEQYF
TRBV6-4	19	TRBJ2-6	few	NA	TGTGCCAGCAGTCGGACAGCCCGTAAACCCGTCTCTGGGGCCAACGTCCTGACTTTC	CASSRTARKPVSGANVLTF